The 18 T cell receptor beta chains reported below all come from one sample, sequenced in a study of shared clonotypes between healthy human individuals. Repertoires were generated with immunoSEQ multiplex PCR, while TCRdb's copy carries only in-frame clones and drops some. Of around 2.5 million clones detected, roughly 93% appear once; the ten largest clones hold roughly 0.36%. Sequencing was performed on naive CD4+ T cells from PBMCs. Subset in this sample: CD45RA+ positively selected. These receptor sequences come from a man between 18 and 29 years old in good health. Some clones in this sample may be carry-over from other donors' samples.

The CDR3 loop is CASSKPAEQETQYF. CDR3 coding DNA: TGTGCCAGCAGTAAGCCAGCGGAACAAGAGACCCAGTACTTC. The chain links TRBV2 to TRBJ2-5; perhaps TRBD2 as D (5 bases). V lost 5 bases to trimming and J lost 2 bases, with 12 bases between them. Germline values: CDR1 SNHLY, CDR2 FYNNEI. The CDR3 extends over 14 amino acids.

This clone was seen more than once but under ten times. J is TRBJ2-4 and V is TRBV5-1; no firm D call. There are 16 residues in the CDR3. With 4 bases removed from V and 0 bases from J, the gap between germline ends came to 14 bases. The germline V gene encodes CDR1 SGHRS and CDR2 YFSETQ. The CDR3 sequence: CASSPAGQLAKNIQYF. The CDR3, as DNA: TGCGCCAGCAGCCCCGCCGGGCAATTAGCCAAAAACATTCAGTACTTC.

This rearrangement joins TRBV10-2 to TRBJ2-5; D is undetermined. Per germline, CDR1 WSHSY and CDR2 SAAADI. Trimming cost V 7 bases and J 1 base, with 10 bases left between them. This CDR3 has 13 residues. Written as DNA, the CDR3 is TGCGCCAGCACCTTTCAGCTCCAAGAGACCCAGTACTTC. It encodes CASTFQLQETQYF.

CDR3 residues: CASSLGDASSYEQYF. As DNA, the CDR3 is TGTGCCAGCAGCTTAGGGGACGCAAGCTCCTACGAGCAGTACTTC. The chain combines TRBV11-3 with TRBJ2-7; the D call may be TRBD1 or TRBD2 (5 bases each). The CDR3 covers 15 residues. With 1 base removed from V and 0 bases from J, the gap between germline ends came to 10 bases. Germline V gene data show CDR1 as SGHNT and CDR2 as YENEEA.

The V gene is TRBV11-2, the J gene TRBJ1-4, with unresolved D. V was shortened by 3 bases and J by 7 bases, with 6 bases between the two germline ends. Germline CDR1 reads SGHAT; CDR2 reads FQNNGV. This CDR3 has 12 residues. CDR3: CASSFSAEKLFF. CDR3 bases: TGTGCCAGCAGCTTTAGTGCTGAAAAACTGTTTTTT.

This clone has only one observation. This chain uses TRBV5-5 with TRBJ1-2; D remains unclear. Trimming removed 2 bases at V and 4 bases at J, with 6 bases between. The germline CDR1 and CDR2 sequences are SGHKS and YYEKEE (reference sequence). The CDR3 contains 12 residues. As DNA, the CDR3 is TGTGCCAGCAGCTTTTTCTCCTATGGCTACACCTTC. Translated: CASSFFSYGYTF. The whole variable domain, filled in from reference TRBV5-5 and TRBJ1-2, reads DAGVTQSPTHLIKTRGQQVTLRCSPISGHKSVSWYQQVLGQGPQFIFQYYEKEERGRGNFPDRFSARQFPNYSSELNVNALLLGDSALYLCASSFFSYGYTFGSGTRLTVV.

V is TRBV5-1 and J is TRBJ1-5, with 9 positions matching TRBD1. Germline assignment: CDR1 SGHRS and CDR2 YFSETQ. Unmatched junction bases numbered 2, after V lost 4 bases and J lost 6 bases. CDR3 size: 13 residues. CDR3 in DNA: TGCGCCAGCAGCCCGGACAGGGGTCAGCCCCAGCATTTT. Its protein is CASSPDRGQPQHF. The full variable domain, completed using reference TRBV5-1 and TRBJ1-5, is KAGVTQTPRYLIKTRGQQVTLSCSPISGHRSVSWYQQTPGQGLQFLFEYFSETQRNKGNFPGRFSGRQFSNSRSEMNVSTLELGDSALYLCASSPDRGQPQHFGDGTRLSIL.

V is TRBV6-1 and J is TRBJ2-7; D perhaps matches TRBD1 (6 bases). The CDR3 loop spans 14 amino acids. Trimming shortened V by 2 bases and J by 6 bases, and 14 bases separated the two germline ends. Germline values: CDR1 MNHNS, CDR2 SASEGT. CDR3 sequence: CASSESQGTSEQYF. CDR3 bases: TGTGCCAGCAGTGAATCCCAGGGGACGAGCGAGCAGTACTTC.

The chain uses TRBV6-6 and TRBJ2-7; D call uncertain. Germline V gene lookup returns CDR1 MNHNY and CDR2 SVGAGI (reference sequence). Trimming shortened V by 2 bases and J by 0 bases, and 14 bases separated the two germline ends. CDR3 size: 16 residues. For the CDR3, the DNA is TGTGCCAGCAGTTACCTATTACAGATGAGCTCCTACGAGCAGTACTTC. It is translated as CASSYLLQMSSYEQYF.

The chain uses TRBV15 and TRBJ2-5; 14 nucleotides line up with TRBD2. The CDR3 extends over 17 amino acids. Germline V gene sequence: CDR1 LNHNV, CDR2 YYDKDF (reference sequence). With 9 bases clipped from V and 5 bases from J, the junction kept 14 bases outside the gene matches. Here the CDR3 DNA reads TGTGCCACTGCGTCAGGGACTAGCGGGAGTCTTGCGGAGACCCAGTACTTC. Translating gives CATASGTSGSLAETQYF.

V usage is TRBV2 and J usage is TRBJ1-3; D unclear. CDR3 length: 14 residues. The V and J ends lost 5 bases and 2 bases respectively, with 10 bases between them. Per the germline V gene, CDR1 is SNHLY and CDR2 is FYNNEI. The DNA of the CDR3 is TGTGCCAGCAGTAGCGGAGAAACTGGAAACACCATATATTTT. Residues: CASSSGETGNTIYF.

V and J are TRBV4-1 and TRBJ2-3; possibly TRBD1 for D (6 bases). The CDR3 extends over 13 amino acids. The germline gives CDR1 MGHRA, CDR2 YSYEKL. V was shortened by 3 bases and J by 7 bases, with 11 bases between the two germline ends. CDR3 region: CASSHLQGNTQYF. CDR3 DNA: TGCGCCAGCAGCCACTTACAGGGAAATACGCAGTATTTT.

J is TRBJ2-5 and V is TRBV5-1, with 16 nucleotides matching TRBD2. V lost 4 bases to trimming and J lost 4 bases; unmatched junction nucleotides: 10. Germline V gene sequence: CDR1 SGHRS, CDR2 YFSETQ. The CDR3 runs 18 residues. For the CDR3, the DNA is TGCGCCAGCAGCACGGGACTAGCGGGAGGGCTCTCACGAGAGACCCAGTACTTC. It is translated as CASSTGLAGGLSRETQYF. Drawing the rest from reference TRBV5-1 and TRBJ2-5, the complete variable domain is KAGVTQTPRYLIKTRGQQVTLSCSPISGHRSVSWYQQTPGQGLQFLFEYFSETQRNKGNFPGRFSGRQFSNSRSEMNVSTLELGDSALYLCASSTGLAGGLSRETQYFGPGTRLLVL.

The chain is built from TRBV15 and TRBJ2-7; 12 positions match TRBD2. From germline, CDR1 is LNHNV and CDR2 YYDKDF (reference sequence). J lost 9 bases, V lost 4 bases, and 4 bases had no gene match. This CDR3 is 13 amino acids long. CDR3 protein: CATSTGLAGSQYF. For the CDR3, the DNA is TGTGCCACCAGCACGGGACTAGCGGGTTCGCAGTACTTC.

The rearrangement links TRBV14 to TRBJ2-7; D is undetermined. Trimming removed 0 bases at V and 6 bases at J, with 9 bases between. Per the germline V gene, CDR1 is SGHDN and CDR2 is FVKESK. The CDR3 runs to 13 residues. The CDR3 coding sequence is TGTGCCAGCAGCCAAGATCTAGTTACCGAGCAGTACTTC. Its protein is CASSQDLVTEQYF.

To note about this clone: The sample carries other DNA sequences with the same CDR3. DNA for the CDR3: TGTGCCAGCAGTGAGGGCGATGGGAGCAATCAGCCCCAGCATTTT. It encodes CASSEGDGSNQPQHF. The gene calls are TRBV6-1 and TRBJ1-5; D is unclear. The CDR3 has 15 residues. Germline V gives CDR1 MNHNS, CDR2 SASEGT. Trimming pared 3 bases from V and 1 base from J, leaving 10 bases between.

The V and J genes are TRBV5-1 and TRBJ2-5; TRBD1 matches at 12 bases. CDR3 size: 16 residues. Germline CDR1 and CDR2: SGHRS and YFSETQ. V dropped 0 bases and J dropped 5; count of bases not matched to a gene: 5. CDR3 nucleotide sequence: TGCGCCAGCAGCTTGGTGGGACAGGGGGCAGAGGAGACCCAGTACTTC. This encodes CASSLVGQGAEETQYF.

This chain links TRBV6-4 with TRBJ2-7; D remains ambiguous. CDR1 is MRHNA and CDR2 is SNTAGT in the germline V gene. V was trimmed by 0 bases and J by 2 bases, leaving 8 bases between them. CDR3 size: 14 residues. This CDR3 is CASSDSQQPYEQYF. DNA of the CDR3: TGTGCCAGCAGTGACTCACAACAGCCCTACGAGCAGTACTTC.